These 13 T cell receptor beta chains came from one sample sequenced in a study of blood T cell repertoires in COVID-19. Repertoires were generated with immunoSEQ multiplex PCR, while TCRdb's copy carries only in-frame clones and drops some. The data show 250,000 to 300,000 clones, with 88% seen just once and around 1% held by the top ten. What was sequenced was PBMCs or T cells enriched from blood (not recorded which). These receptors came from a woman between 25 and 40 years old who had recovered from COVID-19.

The CDR3 spells CASSSRGGATNEKLFF. CDR3 in DNA: TGTGCCAGCAGCTCCCGGGGTGGTGCAACTAATGAAAAACTGTTTTTT. The chain couples TRBV9 to TRBJ1-4; D gene ambiguous. The germline V gene encodes CDR1 SGDLS and CDR2 YYNGEE. This CDR3 contains 16 residues. The ends were cut back, 4 bases at V and 0 bases at J, with 13 bases in the middle. Based on the CDR3 plus reference TRBV9 and TRBJ1-4, the full variable domain is DSGVTQTPKHLITATGQRVTLRCSPRSGDLSVYWYQQSLDQGLQFLIQYYNGEERAKGNILERFSAQQFPDLHSELNLSSLELGDSALYFCASSSRGGATNEKLFFGSGTQLSVL.

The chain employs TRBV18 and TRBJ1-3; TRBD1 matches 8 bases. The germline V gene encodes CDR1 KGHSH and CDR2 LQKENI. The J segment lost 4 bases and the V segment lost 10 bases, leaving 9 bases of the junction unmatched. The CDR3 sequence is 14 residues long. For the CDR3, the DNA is TGTGCCACCTCGACAGGGGTGGCCGGAAACACCATATATTTT. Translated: CATSTGVAGNTIYF.

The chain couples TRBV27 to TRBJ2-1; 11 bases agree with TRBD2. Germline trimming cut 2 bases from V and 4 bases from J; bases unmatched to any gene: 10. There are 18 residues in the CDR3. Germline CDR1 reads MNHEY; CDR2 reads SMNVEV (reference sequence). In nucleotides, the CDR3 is TGTGCCAGCAGTTTAAAACTAGCGGGAGATGGAACGTACAATGAGCAGTTCTTC. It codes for CASSLKLAGDGTYNEQFF.

The CDR3 coding sequence is TGTGCCAGCAGCCCGCCGGGACTTTACAATGAGCAGTTCTTC. Protein: CASSPPGLYNEQFF. This rearrangement joins TRBV7-2 to TRBJ2-1; D is perhaps TRBD2 (6 bases). Germline CDR1 reads SGHTA; CDR2 reads FQGNSA. The germline V and J ends were trimmed by 5 bases and 4 bases, with 12 bases remaining between them. This CDR3 comprises 14 residues.

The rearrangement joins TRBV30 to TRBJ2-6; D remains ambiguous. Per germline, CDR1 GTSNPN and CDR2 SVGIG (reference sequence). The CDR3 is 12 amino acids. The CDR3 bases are TGTTCTGGAGTCTCTGGGGCCAACGTCCTGACTTTC. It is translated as CSGVSGANVLTF.

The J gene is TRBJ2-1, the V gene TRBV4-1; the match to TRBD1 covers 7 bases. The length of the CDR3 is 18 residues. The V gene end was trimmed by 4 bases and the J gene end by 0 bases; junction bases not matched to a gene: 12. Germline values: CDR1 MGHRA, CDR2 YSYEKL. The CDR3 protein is CASSLLVTGASSYNEQFF. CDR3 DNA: TGCGCCAGCAGCCTCCTAGTAACAGGGGCCAGCTCCTACAATGAGCAGTTCTTC.

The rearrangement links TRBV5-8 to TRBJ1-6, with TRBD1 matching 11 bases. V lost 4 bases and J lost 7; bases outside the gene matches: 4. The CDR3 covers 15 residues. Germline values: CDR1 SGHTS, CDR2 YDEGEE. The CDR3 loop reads CASSLGQGANSPLHF. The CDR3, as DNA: TGTGCCAGCAGCCTCGGACAGGGGGCGAATTCACCCCTCCACTTT.

CDR3 DNA sequence: TGTGCCAGCAGCGCCCAGCAGCAGCCAAAGCGGGGCGAGCAGTACTTC. It specifies CASSAQQQPKRGEQYF. This rearrangement joins TRBV9 to TRBJ2-7; 7 positions agree with TRBD2. The germline V gene has CDR1 SGDLS and CDR2 YYNGEE. This CDR3 comprises 16 residues. J lost 6 bases, V lost 3 bases, and 15 bases had no gene match.

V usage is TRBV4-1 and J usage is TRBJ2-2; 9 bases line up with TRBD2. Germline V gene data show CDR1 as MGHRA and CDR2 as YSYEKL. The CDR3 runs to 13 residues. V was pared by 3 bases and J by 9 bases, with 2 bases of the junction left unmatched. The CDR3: CASSHAGGRELFF. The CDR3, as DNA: TGCGCCAGCAGCCACGCGGGAGGGAGGGAGCTGTTTTTT.

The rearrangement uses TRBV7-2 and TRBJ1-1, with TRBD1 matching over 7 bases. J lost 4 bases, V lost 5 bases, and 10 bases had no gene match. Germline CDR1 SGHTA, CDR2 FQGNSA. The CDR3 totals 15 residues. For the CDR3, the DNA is TGTGCCAGCAGCCGGATAGGGGGCGTTGGCACTGAAGCTTTCTTT. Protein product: CASSRIGGVGTEAFF.

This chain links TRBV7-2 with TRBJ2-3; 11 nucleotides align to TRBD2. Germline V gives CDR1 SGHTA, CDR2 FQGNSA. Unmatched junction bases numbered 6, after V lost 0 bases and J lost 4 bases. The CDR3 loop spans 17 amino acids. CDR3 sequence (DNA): TGTGCCAGCAGCTTAGCGCAGGAACTAGCGGGAGCAGATACGCAGTATTTT. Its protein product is CASSLAQELAGADTQYF.

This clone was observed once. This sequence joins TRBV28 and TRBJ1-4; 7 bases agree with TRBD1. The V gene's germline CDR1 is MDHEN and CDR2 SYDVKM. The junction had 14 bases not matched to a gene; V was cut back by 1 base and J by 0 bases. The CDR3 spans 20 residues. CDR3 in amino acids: CASSLYVGQVTSSTNEKLFF. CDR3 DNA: TGTGCCAGCAGTTTATACGTCGGACAGGTGACCTCCTCAACTAATGAAAAACTGTTTTTT.

As DNA, the CDR3 is TGTGCCACTTCAGAGCCGGGACAGGGTCTCTTGCAAGAGACCCAGTACTTC. Amino acids: CATSEPGQGLLQETQYF. This chain links TRBV19 with TRBJ2-5; 9 nucleotides line up with TRBD1. CDR3 length: 17 amino acids. Germline V CDR1 and CDR2: LNHDA, SQIVND (reference sequence). Trimming took 10 bases from V and 2 from J; bases not matched to a gene: 17.